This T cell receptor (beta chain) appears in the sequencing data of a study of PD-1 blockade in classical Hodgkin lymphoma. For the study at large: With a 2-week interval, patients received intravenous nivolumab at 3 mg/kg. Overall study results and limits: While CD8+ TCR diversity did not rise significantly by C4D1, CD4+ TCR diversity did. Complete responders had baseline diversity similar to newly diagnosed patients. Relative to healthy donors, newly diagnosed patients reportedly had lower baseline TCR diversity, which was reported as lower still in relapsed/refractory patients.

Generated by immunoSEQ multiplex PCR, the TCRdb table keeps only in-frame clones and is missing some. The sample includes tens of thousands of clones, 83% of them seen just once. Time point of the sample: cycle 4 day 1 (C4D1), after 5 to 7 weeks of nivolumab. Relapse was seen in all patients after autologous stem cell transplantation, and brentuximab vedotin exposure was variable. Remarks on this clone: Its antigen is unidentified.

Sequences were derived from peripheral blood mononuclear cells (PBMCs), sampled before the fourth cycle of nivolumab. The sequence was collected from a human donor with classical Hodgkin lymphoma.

The CDR3 bases are TGTGCCAGCAGGGGGACTAGCGGGAGCTTGGGAGAGACCCAGTACTTC. Protein product: CASRGTSGSLGETQYF. The chain recombines TRBV2 with TRBJ2-5; 14 nucleotides match TRBD2. Germline-derived CDR1 and CDR2 are SNHLY and FYNNEI. With 6 bases clipped from V and 4 bases from J, the junction kept 7 bases outside the gene matches. The CDR3 spans 16 residues.